This T cell receptor (beta chain) emerged from a study of cytomegalovirus exposure and HLA in healthy donors. About the study: Among around 170 million T cells, an earlier analysis found 90 million to 130 million unique TCR beta sequences.

The CDR3 is made up of 15 amino acids. Germline V gene data show CDR1 as LGHNA and CDR2 as YSLEER. The ends lost 1 base at V and 8 bases at J; junction bases unmatched: 7. Study-level findings and limits: As a later analysis showed, a missense DCLRE1C variant was linked to trimming of TCR beta V- and J-genes. Cytomegalovirus association was assigned to about 150 TCR beta chains. Data from an earlier analysis indicated that most TCR beta V segments were productive either about 87% or about 30% of the time.

Concerning this clone itself: The antigen is unknown.

The PCR employed 60 Vbeta primers together with 13 Jbeta primers. Sequencing used immunoSEQ multiplex PCR; TCRdb keeps in-frame clones, though not all of them. Found here are 90,000 to 110,000 clones, over 70% of them singletons; the top ten hold 5.6%. Sequencing was done on a sample of PBMCs. The sequence was obtained from a male donor in good health and CMV-seronegative. The chain employs TRBV4-3 and TRBJ2-1; 8 bases are a match to TRBD1. The CDR3 region is CASSQGQGARDEQFF. As DNA, the CDR3 is TGCGCCAGCAGCCAAGGGCAGGGGGCAAGGGATGAGCAGTTCTTC.